Each of the 27 T cell receptor beta chains below was sequenced from the same sample in a study of T cell repertoires in cytomegalovirus infection. TCRdb itself ran the reads through MiXCR, one entry per CDR3 protein. The sample consists of some 310,000 distinct CDR3 sequences, 20% to 25% of them appearing once. Their antigen targets remain unknown. Source: cultured PBMCs, taken from culture after CMV antigen stimulation. The source is a human donor in good health (CMV status not recorded). Some clones in this sample may be carry-over from other donors' samples.

This clonotype was observed at least ten times. The chain uses TRBV6-2 or TRBV6-3 and TRBJ2-1, with TRBD1 identical over 8 bases. From germline, CDR1 is MNHEY and CDR2 SVGEGT. The CDR3 has 14 residues. With 5 bases clipped from V and 4 bases from J, the junction kept 4 bases outside the gene matches. CDR3 amino acids: CASSPQGAYNEQFF. Written as DNA, the CDR3 is TGTGCCAGCAGTCCCCAGGGGGCTTACAATGAGCAGTTCTTC.

This clonotype was seen at least ten times. This chain uses TRBV7-2 with TRBJ2-1; D is unresolved. V gave up 4 bases and J gave up 0 bases, with 16 bases separating them. The CDR3 totals 17 residues. From germline, CDR1 is SGHTA and CDR2 FQGNSA. CDR3 sequence reads: CASSSSGVSNSYNEQFF. The CDR3 nucleotides read TGTGCCAGCAGCTCTTCAGGCGTTTCAAACTCCTACAATGAGCAGTTCTTC. Full variable domain (remainder filled in from reference TRBV7-2 and TRBJ2-1): GAGVSQSPSNKVTEKGKDVELRCDPISGHTALYWYRQSLGQGLEFLIYFQGNSAPDKSGLPSDRFSAERTGGSVSTLTIQRTQQEDSAVYLCASSSSGVSNSYNEQFFGPGTRLTVL.

The V call is TRBV29-1, the J call TRBJ1-2; no definite D call. Trimming removed 5 bases from V and 7 bases from J, with 2 bases in between. The germline gives CDR1 SQVTM, CDR2 ANQGSEA. The CDR3 runs to 8 residues. The CDR3 loop reads CSVPGYTF. The CDR3, as DNA: TGCAGCGTTCCTGGCTACACCTTC.

This clonotype was found a few times. The chain combines TRBV7-2 with TRBJ2-7; tentative D call: TRBD1 (5 bases). This CDR3 is 13 amino acids long. Trimming took 1 base from V and 6 from J, leaving 10 bases between them. Germline V gene sequence: CDR1 SGHTA, CDR2 FQGNSA. The CDR3 coding sequence is TGTGCCAGCAGCTTAGGGGGCCTCGGCGAGCAGTACTTC. Residues: CASSLGGLGEQYF.

This clonotype has ten or more counts. This chain connects TRBV7-8 to TRBJ1-2; 7 positions match TRBD1. V dropped 5 bases and J dropped 9; count of bases not matched to a gene: 15. In germline, CDR1 is SGHVS, CDR2 FQNEAQ. CDR3 length: 15 residues. The CDR3 DNA is TGTGCCAGCAGCCATGCCCCACAGGGGCCCCCGAGCTACACCTTC. Its translation is CASSHAPQGPPSYTF. The complete variable domain, with remaining parts taken from reference TRBV7-8 and TRBJ1-2, reads GAGVSQSPRYKVAKRGQDVALRCDPISGHVSLFWYQQALGQGPEFLTYFQNEAQLDKSGLPSDRFFAERPEGSVSTLKIQRTQQEDSAVYLCASSHAPQGPPSYTFGSGTRLTVV.

The V gene is TRBV6-2 or TRBV6-3, the J gene TRBJ2-5, with D perhaps assigned TRBD1 or TRBD2 (5 bases each). The CDR3 is made up of 15 amino acids. Trimming removed 6 bases from V and 2 bases from J, with 16 bases in between. Germline assignment: CDR1 MNHEY and CDR2 SVGEGT. The DNA for the CDR3 is TGTGCCAGCAGGAAGGGGAGACCTAAGCAAGAGACCCAGTACTTC. It yields the protein CASRKGRPKQETQYF.

The chain is built from TRBV7-9 and TRBJ1-6; possibly TRBD1 for D (5 bases). V gave up 5 bases and J gave up 3 bases, with 14 bases separating them. Germline loops: CDR1 SEHNR, CDR2 FQNEAQ (reference sequence). This CDR3 is built from 16 residues. The CDR3 sequence is CASSTTEGHYNSPLHF. The CDR3 bases are TGTGCCAGCAGCACGACCGAAGGACACTATAATTCACCCCTCCACTTT.

To note about this clonotype: One end of the junction is discordant with germline, which a read error may explain. The chain couples TRBV7-2 to TRBJ2-1, with 7 bases fitting TRBD2. Looked up from germline, CDR1 is SGHTA and CDR2 is FQGNSA. CDR3 length: 17 amino acids. CDR3 region: CAGSSPAGGRVYNEQFF. DNA for the CDR3: TGTGCCGGCAGCTCGCCGGCAGGAGGGAGGGTATACAATGAGCAGTTCTTC.

This clonotype came up many times. This chain connects TRBV7-2 to TRBJ2-3, with a possible D match to TRBD2 (6 bases). This CDR3 has 14 amino acids. Trimming cost V 4 bases and J 5 bases, with 13 bases left between them. Germline lookup yields CDR1 SGHTA and CDR2 FQGNSA. In DNA, the CDR3 is TGTGCCAGCAGCTACCGGGAGTGGGTAGATACGCAGTATTTT. It yields the protein CASSYREWVDTQYF.

This clonotype has more than one count but fewer than ten. This chain connects TRBV6-2 or TRBV6-3 to TRBJ1-6, with 8 bases that match TRBD1. Trimming removed 6 bases from V and 10 bases from J; junction bases left unmatched: 8. CDR1 and CDR2 (germline): MNHEY, SVGEGT. The CDR3 length is 14 residues. The CDR3 here is CASSSDRAGSPLHF. In DNA form, the CDR3 reads TGTGCCAGCAGCTCGGACAGGGCAGGGTCACCCCTCCACTTT.

This clonotype was seen a handful of times. The chain joins TRBV20-1 to TRBJ2-7; D gene unclear. The CDR3 is made up of 13 amino acids. Germline values: CDR1 DFQATT, CDR2 SNEGSKA (reference sequence). Trimming removed 3 bases at V and 4 bases at J, with 13 bases between. DNA for the CDR3: TGCAGTGCTAGGTCTACGTACTCTTACGAGCAGTACTTC. It specifies CSARSTYSYEQYF.

This clonotype has at least ten counts. The chain couples TRBV7-6 to TRBJ1-5; D unclear. The CDR3 has 15 residues. Germline CDR1 reads SGHVS; CDR2 reads FNYEAQ. With 5 bases removed from V and 6 bases from J, the gap between germline ends came to 17 bases. CDR3: CASSVDGFGGQPQHF. DNA for the CDR3: TGTGCCAGCAGCGTAGATGGGTTCGGTGGTCAGCCCCAGCATTTT.

This clonotype was counted only a few times. CDR3 nucleotide sequence: TGTGCCACCAGCAGAGACCTGCGGGGGCGTGACTATGGCTACACCTTC. Translating gives CATSRDLRGRDYGYTF. This chain links TRBV15 with TRBJ1-2, with D perhaps TRBD1 (6 bases). Trimming stripped 0 bases from V and 3 bases from J, with 14 bases between. CDR3 length equals 16 residues. Germline CDR1 LNHNV, CDR2 YYDKDF (reference sequence). Based on the CDR3 plus reference TRBV15 and TRBJ1-2, the full variable domain is DAMVIQNPRYQVTQFGKPVTLSCSQTLNHNVMYWYQQKSSQAPKLLFHYYDKDFNNEADTPDNFQSRRPNTSFCFLDIRSPGLGDTAMYLCATSRDLRGRDYGYTFGSGTRLTVV.

In DNA, the CDR3 is TGCGCCAGCAGCCAAGTCTATGATGAGCAGTTCTTC. Protein product: CASSQVYDEQFF. The chain recombines TRBV4-1 with TRBJ2-1; D is unresolved. The germline V gene has CDR1 MGHRA and CDR2 YSYEKL. V lost 1 base and J 8 bases, leaving 6 bases between the germline ends. This CDR3 is 12 amino acids long.

The chain links TRBV7-2 to TRBJ1-3; D uncertain. V lost 0 bases and J 2 bases, leaving 5 bases between the germline ends. The length of the CDR3 is 14 residues. CDR1 is SGHTA, CDR2 FQGNSA, per germline. The CDR3 DNA is TGTGCCAGCAGCTTAGCTCGGACTGGAAACACCATATATTTT. This translates into CASSLARTGNTIYF.

The genes are TRBV7-2 and TRBJ2-7; a possible D gene is TRBD2 (5 bases). The CDR3 is 14 residues long. Trimming removed 2 bases at V and 2 bases at J, with 10 bases between. The germline gives CDR1 SGHTA, CDR2 FQGNSA. In DNA form, the CDR3 reads TGTGCCAGCAGCTTAACTGCCGGGGCCTACGAGCAGTACGTC. Translating it yields CASSLTAGAYEQYV.

This clonotype turned up a few times. The rearrangement uses TRBV6-2 or TRBV6-3 and TRBJ2-3; the match to TRBD2 covers 7 bases. Germline values: CDR1 MNHEY, CDR2 SVGEGT. This CDR3 spans 14 amino acids. The V segment lost 7 bases and the J segment 2 bases; nucleotides outside the gene matches: 6. This CDR3 reads CASTITSVTDTQYF. The CDR3 DNA reads as TGTGCCAGCACAATTACTAGCGTCACAGATACGCAGTATTTT.

This chain uses TRBV20-1 with TRBJ2-5, with 10 bases aligning to TRBD2. Looked up from germline, CDR1 is DFQATT and CDR2 is SNEGSKA (reference sequence). This CDR3 is built from 14 residues. With 5 bases clipped from V and 7 bases from J, the junction kept 10 bases outside the gene matches. The CDR3 spells CSASQREGAGTQYF. In DNA, the CDR3 is TGCAGTGCTTCCCAGCGGGAGGGTGCGGGGACCCAGTACTTC.

The sample holds a few counts of this clonotype. The chain couples TRBV4-1 to TRBJ2-7; D remains unclear. Germline V lookup: CDR1 MGHRA, CDR2 YSYEKL. Trimming stripped 0 bases from V and 2 bases from J, with 11 bases between. The CDR3 is made up of 15 amino acids. The CDR3 nucleotides are TGCGCCAGCAGCCAAGAGGATTTGGGTACCTACGAGCAGTACGTC. It specifies CASSQEDLGTYEQYV.

The CDR3, as DNA: TGTGCCAGCAGCCAAGCCGGATCTGGGGCCAACGTCCTGACTTTC. This sequence encodes CASSQAGSGANVLTF. This rearrangement joins TRBV14 to TRBJ2-6; no firm D call. Germline V gives CDR1 SGHDN, CDR2 FVKESK. CDR3 length: 15 amino acids. Trimming stripped 1 base from V and 1 base from J, with 5 bases between. Drawing the rest from reference TRBV14 and TRBJ2-6, the complete variable domain is EAGVTQFPSHSVIEKGQTVTLRCDPISGHDNLYWYRRVMGKEIKFLLHFVKESKQDESGMPNNRFLAERTGGTYSTLKVQPAELEDSGVYFCASSQAGSGANVLTFGAGSRLTVL.

There are many counts of this clonotype. The chain has TRBV28 and TRBJ2-7; TRBD2 agrees at 10 bases. V dropped 10 bases and J dropped 2; count of bases not matched to a gene: 14. Looked up from germline, CDR1 is MDHEN and CDR2 is SYDVKM. This CDR3 contains 16 residues. CDR3 amino acids: CAITPSSGRATYEQYF. Here the CDR3 DNA reads TGTGCCATCACCCCTTCAAGCGGGAGGGCGACCTACGAGCAGTACTTC.

This clonotype turned up a few times. This chain links TRBV20-1 with TRBJ1-4, with 9 bases matching TRBD1. Per germline, CDR1 DFQATT and CDR2 SNEGSKA (reference sequence). V was clipped by 6 bases and J by 5 bases; unmatched bases: 7. The CDR3 contains 14 residues. The DNA of the CDR3 is TGCAGTGCAACTACAGGGGGCCGGAATGAAAAACTGTTTTTT. This translates into CSATTGGRNEKLFF.

This clonotype came up many times. The rearrangement uses TRBV19 and TRBJ2-3; D gene ambiguous. This CDR3 is built from 13 residues. The germline gives CDR1 LNHDA, CDR2 SQIVND (reference sequence). Trimming removed 5 bases from V and 3 bases from J, with 9 bases in between. CDR3: CASSPSGTDTQYF. The DNA of the CDR3 is TGTGCCAGTAGTCCAAGTGGGACAGATACGCAGTATTTT.

This clonotype was observed a single time. The genes are TRBV5-6 and TRBJ2-7; 7 bases align to TRBD2. The CDR3 is 11 amino acids. J was trimmed by 5 bases and V by 8 bases; bases with no gene match: 4. The germline V gene has CDR1 SGHDT and CDR2 YYEEEE. The CDR3 here is CASWDYHEQYV. The CDR3 DNA is TGTGCCAGTTGGGACTACCACGAGCAGTACGTC.

The genes are TRBV20-1 and TRBJ2-2; a weak D match, TRBD2 (6 bases). The CDR3 runs to 15 residues. Trimming pared 8 bases from V and 5 bases from J, leaving 21 bases between. From germline, CDR1 is DFQATT and CDR2 SNEGSKA (reference sequence). This CDR3 reads CSSTVGTPGTGELFF. CDR3 DNA: TGCAGTTCTACCGTCGGGACTCCGGGGACCGGGGAGCTGTTTTTT.

The V gene is TRBV9, the J gene TRBJ2-1; D is possibly TRBD1 (5 bases). The ends were cut back, 3 bases at V and 6 bases at J, with 19 bases in the middle. The CDR3 length is 16 residues. CDR1 and CDR2 from the germline V gene are SGDLS and YYNGEE. The CDR3 nucleotides read TGTGCCAGCAGCGAGGGGATCGGACAAGCAAGCAATGAGCAGTTCTTC. Amino acids: CASSEGIGQASNEQFF.

The V and J genes are TRBV19 and TRBJ1-2; the match to TRBD1 covers 12 bases. The germline gives CDR1 LNHDA, CDR2 SQIVND (reference sequence). V shed 4 bases and J 4 bases; nucleotides not matched to a gene: 4. The CDR3 consists of 15 residues. The CDR3 bases are TGTGCCAGTAGTACGGGACAGGGGGCAGGCTATGGCTACACCTTC. This codes for CASSTGQGAGYGYTF.